The rows below give T cell receptor beta chains drawn from one sample of a study of cytomegalovirus exposure and HLA in healthy donors. This table comes from immunoSEQ multiplex PCR, and its TCRdb copy is limited to in-frame clones, with some not included. The table records some 150,000 clones, around 78% of them present only once. The sequencing sample was made of PBMCs. These receptors were taken from a female donor in good health and CMV-seronegative. Both conserved end residues are part of each CDR3. D genes are given only for firm matches. For some rows the clone size is stated as once, few or many, or as a class when expanded; others skip it.

j_call,clone_size,d_call,v_call,cdr3_aa,cdr3_nt
TRBJ1-5,.,.,TRBV28,CCSGTEGNQPQHF,TGTTGCTCCGGGACGGAGGGGAATCAGCCCCAGCATTTT
TRBJ1-1,.,.,TRBV15,CATSRGQQNTEAFF,TGTGCCACCAGCAGAGGACAGCAGAACACTGAAGCTTTCTTT
TRBJ1-1,.,.,TRBV4-2,CASSQLGQNTEAFF,TGTGCCAGCAGCCAGCTCGGACAGAACACTGAAGCTTTCTTT
TRBJ2-5,.,TRBD1,TRBV5-6,CASSLGKGARTQYF,TGTGCCAGCAGCTTGGGGAAGGGGGCTCGGACCCAGTACTTC
TRBJ1-2,.,.,TRBV9,CASSVESGGVYGYTF,TGTGCCAGCAGCGTAGAGTCCGGGGGGGTCTATGGCTACACCTTC
TRBJ1-1,.,.,TRBV4-1,CASSQGQVNTEAFF,TGCGCCAGCAGCCAGGGACAAGTGAACACTGAAGCTTTCTTT
TRBJ2-5,once,TRBD1,TRBV11-2,CASSLGSGGPAGTQYF,TGTGCCAGCAGCCTAGGGTCAGGGGGCCCCGCTGGGACCCAGTACTTC
TRBJ1-3,.,TRBD1,TRBV2,CASRRDSSGNTIYF,TGTGCCAGCAGAAGGGACAGCTCTGGAAACACCATATATTTT
TRBJ1-1,few,.,TRBV6-4,CASSEEGNTEAFF,TGTGCCAGCAGTGAGGAGGGGAACACTGAAGCTTTCTTT
TRBJ2-7,.,.,TRBV7-2,CASSLVGSLTYEQYF,TGTGCCAGCAGCTTAGTCGGTAGCCTGACCTACGAGCAGTACTTC
TRBJ1-6,.,TRBD1,TRBV2,CASSPDRGVSSYNSPLHF,TGTGCCAGCAGTCCTGACAGGGGGGTTAGCTCCTATAATTCACCCCTCCACTTT
TRBJ2-2,.,TRBD2,TRBV27,CASRPGTITGELFF,TGTGCCAGCAGGCCCGGGACTATCACCGGGGAGCTGTTTTTT
TRBJ1-1,.,TRBD1,TRBV6-1,CASSTTGRNEAFF,TGTGCCAGCAGCACGACAGGGCGTAATGAAGCTTTCTTT
TRBJ2-7,.,TRBD1,TRBV29-1,CSVPGQGIYEQYF,TGCAGCGTACCGGGACAGGGGATCTACGAGCAGTACTTC
TRBJ2-1,.,TRBD2,TRBV9,CASSATSGGFREQFF,TGTGCCAGCAGCGCGACTAGCGGGGGGTTTCGGGAGCAGTTCTTC
TRBJ2-4,.,.,TRBV7-7,CASSSPGGVAKNIQYF,TGTGCCAGCAGCTCCCCTGGAGGGGTGGCCAAAAACATTCAGTACTTC
TRBJ1-4,.,.,TRBV15,CATSRGETGRGGEKLFF,TGTGCCACCAGCAGAGGCGAGACAGGCCGGGGGGGTGAAAAACTGTTTTTT
TRBJ1-2,.,.,TRBV30,CAWSPRTANGYTF,TGTGCCTGGAGCCCCAGGACAGCAAATGGCTACACCTTC
TRBJ2-5,few,TRBD1,TRBV10-3,CATGQGETQYF,TGTGCCACCGGACAGGGTGAGACCCAGTACTTC
TRBJ1-2,.,TRBD1,TRBV19,CASSWDRGDPDGYTF,TGTGCCAGTAGCTGGGACAGGGGAGATCCGGACGGCTACACCTTC
TRBJ2-7,.,.,TRBV7-9,CASSLFPSPTYEQYF,TGTGCCAGCAGCTTATTTCCTAGCCCCACCTACGAGCAGTACTTC
TRBJ2-7,.,TRBD1,TRBV18,CASSRLGQGVLNEQYF,TGTGCCAGCTCACGCCTGGGACAGGGGGTTCTCAACGAGCAGTACTTC
TRBJ1-2,.,TRBD1,TRBV11-2,CASSDRDRVTSYGYTF,TGTGCCAGCAGCGACCGGGACAGGGTTACTTCCTATGGCTACACCTTC
TRBJ1-2,few,TRBD1,TRBV14,CASSQAGTGGGYTF,TGTGCCAGCAGCCAAGCCGGGACAGGAGGAGGCTACACCTTC
TRBJ2-3,.,TRBD2,TRBV4-3,CASSQEPPGGTDTQYF,TGCGCCAGCAGCCAAGAGCCTCCGGGGGGAACAGATACGCAGTATTTT
TRBJ2-6,.,.,TRBV4-2,CASSQEGARYLGANVLTF,TGTGCCAGCAGCCAAGAAGGGGCGCGGTATCTTGGGGCCAACGTCCTGACTTTC
TRBJ1-1,.,.,TRBV30,CACSKTGLNTEAFF,TGTGCCTGTTCCAAGACAGGACTTAACACTGAAGCTTTCTTT
TRBJ2-1,.,TRBD2,TRBV11-2,CASSPGLADYNEQFF,TGTGCCAGCAGCCCGGGACTAGCGGATTACAATGAGCAGTTCTTC
TRBJ2-3,.,.,TRBV5-1,CASSFAGAGSVDTQYF,TGCGCCAGCAGCTTCGCGGGGGCTGGGTCCGTGGATACGCAGTATTTT
TRBJ2-2,.,TRBD1,TRBV4-3,CASSRNGDRVSGELFF,TGCGCCAGCAGCCGGAATGGGGACAGGGTATCCGGGGAGCTGTTTTTT
TRBJ1-2,.,.,TRBV6-5,CASRPGLNYGYTF,TGTGCCAGCAGGCCAGGTCTTAACTATGGCTACACCTTC